A selection of T cell receptor beta chains follows, all from one sample in a study of cytomegalovirus exposure and HLA in healthy donors. Some clones are missing from TCRdb's copy, which holds only in-frame ones; the method was immunoSEQ multiplex PCR. Altogether some 180,000 clones are present, roughly a tenth being singletons, with the ten largest covering 1% to 1.5%. Sequenced material: PBMCs. The receptors here all came from a woman aged 30 to 39 in good health and CMV-seropositive. CDR3s include the opening cysteine and the closing phenylalanine or tryptophan. The order of the fields is clone size, V gene, D gene, J gene, CDR3 protein, CDR3 DNA. A D gene is named only where the DNA matches it firmly. Size tells how often a clone was seen (once, few, many) or the class of an expanded clone, and some rows leave it out.

-	TRBV10-1	-	TRBJ2-4	CASSDGGRNIQYF	TGCGCCAGCAGTGACGGGGGAAGAAACATTCAGTACTTC
-	TRBV19	TRBD2	TRBJ2-7	CASRGLAGSSYEQYF	TGTGCCAGTAGGGGACTAGCGGGTAGCTCCTACGAGCAGTACTTC
few	TRBV2	-	TRBJ1-2	CASLRQIANYGYTF	TGTGCCAGCTTGAGACAGATAGCTAACTATGGCTACACCTTC
-	TRBV4-1	TRBD2	TRBJ2-1	CASSQDLRLAGGRDNEQFF	TGCGCCAGCAGCCAAGATTTAAGGCTAGCGGGAGGGAGGGACAATGAGCAGTTCTTC
-	TRBV4-1	TRBD2	TRBJ2-7	CASSIQLAEYEQYF	TGCGCCAGCAGCATCCAACTAGCGGAATACGAGCAGTACTTC
-	TRBV5-1	-	TRBJ2-7	CASSANPRSFGYEQYF	TGCGCCAGCAGCGCGAATCCTAGGTCCTTCGGGTACGAGCAGTACTTC
few	TRBV5-6	-	TRBJ1-2	CASSLKGGVDTF	TGTGCCAGCAGCTTAAAGGGAGGAGTGGACACCTTC
few	TRBV5-8	TRBD1	TRBJ1-5	CASSLAHRGLDGNQPQHF	TGTGCCAGCAGCTTGGCTCACAGGGGGCTTGATGGCAATCAGCCCCAGCATTTT
-	TRBV30	TRBD1	TRBJ2-2	CAWLRSGTGLAGNTGELFF	TGTGCCTGGCTAAGATCCGGGACAGGGTTGGCGGGGAACACCGGGGAGCTGTTTTTT
few	TRBV7-9	-	TRBJ2-1	CASSLGQQRSYNEQFF	TGTGCCAGCAGCTTAGGTCAGCAGCGGTCTTACAATGAGCAGTTCTTC
-	TRBV6-5	-	TRBJ2-7	CASSFQTGNEQYF	TGTGCCAGCAGTTTTCAAACCGGGAACGAGCAGTACTTC
few	TRBV5-8	-	TRBJ2-7	CASSSDRTSSYEQYF	TGTGCCAGCAGCTCTGACAGGACGAGCTCCTACGAGCAGTACTTC
few	TRBV25-1	TRBD1	TRBJ1-2	CASSEGGQGAYGYTF	TGTGCCAGCAGTGAGGGGGGACAGGGGGCGTATGGCTACACCTTC
many	TRBV10-2	TRBD1	TRBJ1-2	CASGFDRVDYGYTF	TGCGCCAGCGGGTTTGACAGGGTCGACTATGGCTACACCTTC
-	TRBV2	TRBD1	TRBJ2-7	CASKPGQAYEQYF	TGTGCCAGCAAACCGGGACAGGCCTACGAGCAGTACTTC
-	TRBV30	-	TRBJ1-2	CASPRQVGYTF	TGTGCCTCTCCCCGACAGGTTGGCTACACCTTC
few	TRBV6-6	TRBD1	TRBJ1-1	CASSRTGGMNTEAFF	TGTGCCAGCAGCCGTACAGGGGGAATGAACACTGAAGCTTTCTTT
-	TRBV7-2	TRBD1	TRBJ2-1	CASSGRDRGEQFF	TGTGCCAGCAGCGGCCGGGACAGGGGTGAGCAGTTCTTC
few	TRBV6-5	-	TRBJ2-1	CASAKSSYNEQFF	TGTGCCAGCGCCAAGAGCTCCTACAATGAGCAGTTCTTC
-	TRBV5-1	-	TRBJ1-1	CASSLRTLRNTEAFF	TGCGCCAGCAGCCTGCGTACCCTCCGGAACACTGAAGCTTTCTTT
-	TRBV5-8	TRBD2	TRBJ2-2	CASSLDSGTNTGELFF	TGTGCCAGCAGCTTGGATAGCGGGACGAACACCGGGGAGCTGTTTTTT
few	TRBV5-1	-	TRBJ1-1	CASSLGQTTEAFF	TGCGCCAGCAGCTTGGGACAGACAACTGAAGCTTTCTTT
-	TRBV10-3	TRBD2	TRBJ2-3	CAISESFGAGGPSTQYF	TGTGCCATCAGTGAGTCATTCGGGGCGGGAGGGCCCTCTACGCAGTATTTT
few	TRBV7-9	TRBD1	TRBJ2-2	CATKTGLHTGELFF	TGTGCCACCAAGACAGGGCTACACACCGGGGAGCTGTTTTTT
few	TRBV5-1	TRBD1	TRBJ1-2	CASSLPEGASNYGYTF	TGCGCCAGCAGCTTGCCCGAGGGGGCATCTAACTATGGCTACACCTTC
-	TRBV7-9	TRBD1	TRBJ1-1	CASSHGGTGAIGVEAFF	TGTGCCAGCAGCCACGGCGGGACAGGGGCGATAGGGGTTGAAGCTTTCTTT
-	TRBV20-1	-	TRBJ2-5	CSASKAQTQYF	TGCAGTGCTAGTAAAGCGCAGACCCAGTACTTC
few	TRBV7-9	-	TRBJ2-7	CASSFDPPESFYEQYF	TGTGCCAGCAGCTTCGACCCCCCGGAGTCCTTCTACGAGCAGTACTTC
-	TRBV19	-	TRBJ1-1	CASSIPHMITEAFF	TGTGCCAGTAGTATCCCTCACATGATAACTGAAGCTTTCTTT
-	TRBV11-2	TRBD1	TRBJ1-5	CASSPGQGFHQPQHF	TGTGCCAGCAGCCCGGGACAGGGGTTCCATCAGCCCCAGCATTTT
few	TRBV19	-	TRBJ2-4	CASSISLRDWDWANIQYF	TGTGCCAGTAGTATTAGTCTTAGAGACTGGGACTGGGCAAACATTCAGTACTTC
-	TRBV11-3	-	TRBJ2-1	CASSLALGRIGYNEQFF	TGTGCCAGCAGCTTAGCCCTTGGCAGGATCGGCTACAATGAGCAGTTCTTC
few	TRBV6-1	TRBD2	TRBJ2-3	CASSAKSPLLAGGADTQYF	TGTGCCAGCAGTGCAAAATCCCCATTACTAGCGGGAGGAGCAGATACGCAGTATTTT
-	TRBV9	TRBD2	TRBJ2-1	CASSVGLGTSGKDEQFF	TGTGCCAGCAGCGTAGGTCTAGGGACTAGCGGGAAAGATGAGCAGTTCTTC
few	TRBV9	-	TRBJ2-1	CASSVGGAHNNEQFF	TGTGCCAGCAGCGTAGGCGGGGCCCACAACAATGAGCAGTTCTTC
-	TRBV2	TRBD1	TRBJ2-7	CATSGQGTYEQYF	TGTGCCACCTCGGGACAGGGCACCTACGAGCAGTACTTC
few	TRBV25-1	TRBD1	TRBJ2-7	CASSKTGGTGEQYF	TGTGCCAGCAGTAAGACAGGGGGTACTGGCGAGCAGTACTTC
-	TRBV2	TRBD1	TRBJ1-1	CASIRDRGVTEAFF	TGTGCCAGCATTAGGGACAGGGGTGTTACTGAAGCTTTCTTT
-	TRBV18	TRBD1	TRBJ1-5	CASSADRGTNQPQHF	TGTGCCAGCTCGGCCGACAGGGGAACAAATCAGCCCCAGCATTTT
-	TRBV5-1	TRBD1	TRBJ1-3	CASSPQGPHSGNTIYF	TGCGCCAGCAGCCCACAGGGGCCACACTCTGGAAACACCATATATTTT
-	TRBV7-9	TRBD2	TRBJ2-7	CASSPRGLAGTYEQYF	TGTGCCAGCAGCCCGAGAGGATTAGCGGGAACGTACGAGCAGTACTTC
-	TRBV2	-	TRBJ1-5	CASSVGGLSNQPQHF	TGTGCCAGCAGTGTCGGGGGGCTCAGCAATCAGCCCCAGCATTTT
-	TRBV5-1	-	TRBJ2-3	CASRPSGGGDPNTQYF	TGCGCCAGCAGGCCTTCGGGCGGGGGCGATCCTAATACGCAGTATTTT
-	TRBV12-5	-	TRBJ1-5	CASGSGNGNQPQHF	TGTGCTAGTGGGTCAGGGAACGGCAATCAGCCCCAGCATTTT
few	TRBV30	TRBD1	TRBJ2-5	CAWSAGQGRETQYF	TGTGCCTGGAGCGCGGGACAGGGCCGAGAGACCCAGTACTTC
-	TRBV30	-	TRBJ2-3	CAWSPPRGTLTDTQYF	TGTGCCTGGAGCCCACCCCGCGGAACCCTCACAGATACGCAGTATTTT
few	TRBV9	-	TRBJ2-7	CASSVATPTTGGFYEQYF	TGTGCCAGCAGCGTAGCTACCCCCACAACAGGCGGTTTTTACGAGCAGTACTTC
once	TRBV7-9	-	TRBJ2-4	CASSLEVSGAKNIQYF	TGTGCCAGCAGCTTAGAAGTTTCGGGAGCCAAAAACATTCAGTACTTC
few	TRBV19	TRBD1	TRBJ1-3	CASNTGEAYGNTIYF	TGTGCCAGTAATACAGGGGAAGCTTATGGAAACACCATATATTTT
few	TRBV6-5	-	TRBJ2-2	CASSYDRPANTGELFF	TGTGCCAGCAGTTACGACAGGCCCGCGAACACCGGGGAGCTGTTTTTT
-	TRBV18	TRBD1	TRBJ1-5	CASSHGTGDQPQHF	TGTGCCAGCTCACATGGGACAGGGGATCAGCCCCAGCATTTT
-	TRBV19	-	TRBJ1-2	CASSIRQGNNYGYTF	TGTGCCAGTAGTATAAGGCAGGGGAATAACTATGGCTACACCTTC
few	TRBV14	-	TRBJ2-7	CASSQWRSSYEQYF	TGTGCCAGCAGCCAATGGAGGAGCTCCTACGAGCAGTACTTC
-	TRBV4-1	TRBD2	TRBJ2-3	CASSGTRSTDTQYF	TGCGCCAGCAGTGGGACTAGATCGACAGATACGCAGTATTTT
-	TRBV7-8	-	TRBJ1-5	CASSCGHISNQPQHF	TGTGCCAGCAGCTGTGGACATATTAGCAATCAGCCCCAGCATTTT
-	TRBV4-2	TRBD1	TRBJ2-7	CASSQVGTASSYEQYF	TGTGCCAGCAGCCAAGTAGGGACAGCGAGCTCCTACGAGCAGTACTTC
few	TRBV10-3	-	TRBJ1-1	CAISGAEQVNTEAFF	TGTGCCATCAGTGGGGCTGAACAGGTGAACACTGAAGCTTTCTTT
few	TRBV12-5	TRBD1	TRBJ2-1	CASGLVHGQGSNNEQFF	TGTGCTAGTGGTTTGGTACACGGACAGGGGTCCAACAATGAGCAGTTCTTC
few	TRBV30	-	TRBJ1-1	CAWSANRGSNTEAFF	TGTGCCTGGAGCGCTAACCGCGGGAGTAACACTGAAGCTTTCTTT
few	TRBV6-5	TRBD1	TRBJ2-3	CASSYDRDDTQYF	TGTGCCAGCAGCTACGACAGGGACGATACGCAGTATTTT